This TCR beta chain was retrieved from a study of blood T cells in healthy people across ages. The study, taken as a whole, reports: Strong correlation was found linking TCR beta diversity to naive T cell percentage. The authors considered diversity estimates from one million T cells to be underestimates.

Sample-barcoded 5' priming and a J-beta primer mix drove a second PCR of about 6 to 11 cycles. TCRdb re-derived calls from the 5' RACE reads in MiXCR, one entry per CDR3 protein. The sample yields 600,000 or so distinct CDR3 sequences, roughly 48% seen once. Germline CDR1 LNHNV, CDR2 YYDKDF (reference sequence). V was pared by 8 bases and J by 5 bases, with 23 bases between. The CDR3 loop spans 16 amino acids. As regards this clonotype: The antigen remains undetermined.

The J gene is TRBJ2-3, the V gene TRBV15; perhaps D is TRBD1 or TRBD2 (5 bases each). Sequenced material: blood. The TCR sequence derives from an elderly man in good health. CDR3 residues: CATYSYVGTGLDTQYF. For the CDR3, the DNA is TGTGCCACCTACTCCTATGTTGGGACGGGTTTAGATACGCAGTATTTT.